The entry below gives a single TCR beta chain sequence along with its context. Its antigen is still unknown. A multiplex PCR was run with 60 Vbeta primers and 13 Jbeta primers. Assay used: immunoSEQ multiplex PCR; TCRdb lists only in-frame clones, some missing. The data hold 100,000 to 150,000 clones, with roughly 80% observed a single time. This sample was included in a study of cytomegalovirus exposure and HLA in healthy donors. The overall study: Inside one of the first data releases sat around 80 million unique TCRs taken from HLA-typed donors.

Findings and caveats of the study: Most TCRs appeared rarely, but some public TCRs recurred in many donors. Cytomegalovirus association was assigned to about 150 TCR beta chains. Presence/absence analyses assumed roughly uniform sequencing depth across donors.

Trimming shortened V by 6 bases and J by 7 bases, and 19 bases separated the two germline ends. CDR1 is MRHNA and CDR2 is SNTAGT in the germline V gene. This CDR3 region has 15 residues. The chain uses TRBV6-4 and TRBJ1-5; weak D call: TRBD1 (6 bases). The receptor comes from a man aged 25 to 45 in good health and CMV-seropositive. Sequences were obtained from PBMCs. CDR3 sequence reads: CASSPGGGAGQPQHF. The CDR3 DNA sequence: TGTGCCAGCAGCCCCGGGGGGGGCGCAGGGCAGCCCCAGCATTTT.